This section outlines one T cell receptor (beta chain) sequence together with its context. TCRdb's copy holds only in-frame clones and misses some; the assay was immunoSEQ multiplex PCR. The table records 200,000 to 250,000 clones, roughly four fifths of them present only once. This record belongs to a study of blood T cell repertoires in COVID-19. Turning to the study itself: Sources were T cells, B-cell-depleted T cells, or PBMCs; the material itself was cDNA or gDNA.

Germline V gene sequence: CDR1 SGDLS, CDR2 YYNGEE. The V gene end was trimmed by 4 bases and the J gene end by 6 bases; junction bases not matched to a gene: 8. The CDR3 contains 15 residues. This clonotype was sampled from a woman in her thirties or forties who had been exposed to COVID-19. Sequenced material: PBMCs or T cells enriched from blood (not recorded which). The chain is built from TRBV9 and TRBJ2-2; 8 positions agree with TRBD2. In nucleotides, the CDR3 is TGTGCCAGCAGCTCAGGCCCAGCGGGGGCCGGGGAGCTGTTTTTT. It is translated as CASSSGPAGAGELFF.